One TCR beta chain is described in this entry. Its target is unknown. These data come from a study of a mutant IDH1 vaccine in newly diagnosed glioma. Background on the study: Eight vaccinations reached patients in weeks 1, 3, 5, 7, 11, 15, 19 and 23. Standard pretreatment was either radiotherapy, temozolomide, or, for most, radiochemotherapy with temozolomide. In some groups vaccination began 4-6 weeks post-radiotherapy; others received it with temozolomide.

Noted time point: week 23, last vaccination. Vaccination comprised doses that each held 300 ug of mutant IDH1 20-mer peptide, plus topical imiquimod. General study points: Changes to the top peripheral T cell clonotypes appeared unrelated to pseudoprogression.

V was pared by 3 bases and J by 2 bases, with 9 bases between. The V gene's germline CDR1 is KGHSH and CDR2 LQKENI. The CDR3 consists of 14 residues. Clones were read by immunoSEQ multiplex PCR, and TCRdb kept only the in-frame ones, dropping some. The repertoire holds under 85,000 clones, with more than 70% as singletons. The chain employs TRBV18 and TRBJ2-3; D is undetermined. Sequencing was performed on PBMCs, taken from a glioma patient whose treatment included an IDH1 peptide vaccine. The receptor was isolated from a woman aged 45 to 65 with glioma. CDR3 sequence reads: CASSPPVYTDTQYF. The CDR3 region has the DNA TGTGCCAGCTCACCTCCAGTTTACACAGATACGCAGTATTTT.